The 4 T cell receptor beta chains below come from one sample, sequenced in a study of blood T cell repertoires in COVID-19. Repertoires were generated with immunoSEQ multiplex PCR, while TCRdb's copy carries only in-frame clones and drops some. The table lists over 85,000 clones, over 65% of them singletons. The sequencing input was peripheral blood. These receptors were collected from a human donor in a cohort sampled during active COVID-19.

The chain joins TRBV28 to TRBJ1-6, with TRBD1 identical over 7 bases. Germline values: CDR1 MDHEN, CDR2 SYDVKM. The CDR3 covers 15 residues. Trimming took 8 bases from V and 3 from J; bases not matched to a gene: 7. The CDR3 DNA is TGTGCCAGCGTTGGGAGGACAGGCTATAATTCACCCCTCCACTTT. Amino acid sequence: CASVGRTGYNSPLHF.

In this sample, this clone turned up once. V is TRBV18 and J is TRBJ1-1; 7 bases match TRBD1. The CDR3 is 16 amino acids. With 0 bases clipped from V and 0 bases from J, the junction kept 4 bases outside the gene matches. CDR1 is KGHSH and CDR2 is LQKENI in the germline V gene. This CDR3 reads CASSPPGQLVNTEAFF. The CDR3 region has the DNA TGTGCCAGCTCACCACCGGGACAGCTAGTGAACACTGAAGCTTTCTTT.

The chain uses TRBV11-3 and TRBJ1-1; D is unclear. The germline V gene has CDR1 SGHNT and CDR2 YENEEA. V was trimmed by 2 bases and J by 11 bases, leaving 15 bases between them. The CDR3 is 13 residues long. The CDR3 protein is CASSLNRDSGAFF. As DNA, the CDR3 is TGTGCCAGCAGCTTAAACCGGGATTCCGGTGCTTTCTTT.

The chain couples TRBV7-3 to TRBJ1-2; the match to TRBD1 covers 8 bases. The CDR3 has 16 amino acids. The germline V gene has CDR1 SGHTA and CDR2 FQGTGA. V gave up 3 bases and J gave up 2 bases; unmatched junction bases: 8. The CDR3: CASSLGGTGGNYGYTF. CDR3 coding DNA: TGTGCCAGCAGCTTGGGTGGGACAGGAGGAAACTATGGCTACACCTTC.